This record covers a single TCR beta chain. Study processing details: Amplifying reference gene primers gave estimates of nucleated cell counts. Assay: immunoSEQ multiplex PCR; the TCRdb copy retains only in-frame clones and omits some. The V and J calls and clone size were taken over from that table, and D and trimming were inferred from the DNA. The profile shows fewer than 450,000 clones, 75% to 90% of them singletons. The data stem from a study of blood T cell repertoires in COVID-19. The V segment lost 1 base and the J segment 2 bases; nucleotides outside the gene matches: 10. The germline CDR1 and CDR2 sequences are LGHNA and YNFKEQ. The CDR3 runs 18 residues.

The chain is built from TRBV4-2 and TRBJ2-7; 11 nucleotides align to TRBD2. This TCR was recovered from a woman in her forties or fifties with COVID-19, enrolled during active disease. Material for sequencing was peripheral blood. The CDR3 region has the DNA TGTGCCAGCAGCCAAGTGTCGGTAGCGGGAGGGCTTCCCTACGAGCAGTACTTC. Encoded protein: CASSQVSVAGGLPYEQYF.